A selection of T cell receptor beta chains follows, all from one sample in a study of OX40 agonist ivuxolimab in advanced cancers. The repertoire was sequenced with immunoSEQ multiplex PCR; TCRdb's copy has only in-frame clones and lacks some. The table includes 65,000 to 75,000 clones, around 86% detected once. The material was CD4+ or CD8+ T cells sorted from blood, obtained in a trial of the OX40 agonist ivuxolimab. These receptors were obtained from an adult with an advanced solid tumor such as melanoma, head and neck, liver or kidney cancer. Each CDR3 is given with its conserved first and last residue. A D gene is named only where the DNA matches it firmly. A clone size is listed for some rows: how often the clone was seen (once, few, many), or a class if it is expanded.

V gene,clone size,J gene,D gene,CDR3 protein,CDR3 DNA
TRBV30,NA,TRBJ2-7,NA,CACYQYPQGYEQYF,TGTGCCTGTTACCAGTACCCACAGGGCTACGAGCAGTACTTC
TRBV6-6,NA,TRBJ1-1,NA,CASSYEGYTEAFF,TGTGCCAGCAGTTACGAGGGGTACACTGAAGCTTTCTTT
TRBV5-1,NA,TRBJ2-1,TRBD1,CASGTGTANNEQFF,TGCGCCAGCGGGACCGGGACAGCAAACAATGAGCAGTTCTTC
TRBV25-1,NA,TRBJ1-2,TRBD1,CASSEFAGGWYGYTF,TGTGCCAGCAGTGAATTTGCAGGGGGCTGGTATGGCTACACCTTC
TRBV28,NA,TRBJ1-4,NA,CATTSNEKLFF,TGTGCCACCACATCGAATGAAAAACTGTTTTTT
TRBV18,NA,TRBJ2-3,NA,CASSRGAAADTQYF,TGTGCCAGCTCACGAGGGGCAGCGGCAGATACGCAGTATTTT
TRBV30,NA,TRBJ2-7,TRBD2,CAWSVGGGSYEQYF,TGTGCCTGGAGTGTAGGCGGGGGGAGCTACGAGCAGTACTTC
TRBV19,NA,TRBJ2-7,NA,CASSNGGASYEQYF,TGTGCCAGTAGTAACGGGGGCGCCTCCTACGAGCAGTACTTC
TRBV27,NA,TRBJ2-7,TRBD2,CASWAGTTLFGEQYF,TGTGCCAGCTGGGCGGGGACTACCCTGTTCGGCGAGCAGTACTTC
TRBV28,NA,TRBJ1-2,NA,CASRQTDYGYTF,TGTGCCAGCAGACAGACGGACTATGGCTACACCTTC
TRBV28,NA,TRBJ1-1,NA,CASSSTGTAVGRAFF,TGTGCCAGCAGTTCCACCGGGACCGCAGTCGGGAGAGCTTTCTTT
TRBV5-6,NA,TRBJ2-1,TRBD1,CASRENPGQVVGEQFF,TGTGCCAGCAGGGAGAATCCGGGACAGGTAGTTGGTGAGCAGTTCTTC
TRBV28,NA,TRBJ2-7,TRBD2,CASSPSTGTSNYEQYF,TGTGCCAGCAGTCCTTCCACCGGGACTAGTAACTACGAGCAGTACTTC
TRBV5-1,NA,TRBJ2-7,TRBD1,CASSPPATGFPYEQYF,TGCGCCAGCAGCCCACCCGCGACAGGGTTTCCCTACGAGCAGTACTTC
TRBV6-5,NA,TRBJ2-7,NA,CASSQGVEQYF,TGTGCCAGCAGCCAGGGTGTCGAGCAGTACTTC
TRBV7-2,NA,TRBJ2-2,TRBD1,CASSGWTGYTGELFF,TGTGCCAGCAGCGGATGGACAGGGTACACCGGGGAGCTGTTTTTT
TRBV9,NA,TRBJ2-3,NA,CASSVDQRSTDTQYF,TGTGCCAGCAGCGTAGACCAGCGTAGCACAGATACGCAGTATTTT
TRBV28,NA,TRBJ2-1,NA,CASSPRPDESSYNEQFF,TGTGCCAGCAGTCCTCGTCCCGACGAGAGCTCCTACAATGAGCAGTTCTTC
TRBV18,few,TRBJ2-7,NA,CASSPRAGDEQYF,TGTGCCAGCTCACCCCGCGCAGGTGACGAGCAGTACTTC
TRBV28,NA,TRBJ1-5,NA,CASNQQVNQPQHF,TGTGCCAGCAACCAACAGGTTAATCAGCCCCAGCATTTT
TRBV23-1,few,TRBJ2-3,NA,CASSQLNKGRPLSTDTQYF,TGCGCCAGCAGTCAATTAAATAAAGGGCGACCGCTGAGCACAGATACGCAGTATTTT
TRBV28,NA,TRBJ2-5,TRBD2,CASSRRRGGAVETQYF,TGTGCCAGCAGTCGGCGACGCGGGGGGGCCGTAGAGACCCAGTACTTC
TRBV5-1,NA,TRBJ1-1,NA,CASSLDRNTEAFF,TGCGCCAGCAGCTTGGACAGAAACACTGAAGCTTTCTTT
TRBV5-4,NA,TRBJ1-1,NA,CASSLANPRKGTEAFF,TGTGCCAGCAGCTTGGCCAACCCCCGAAAGGGCACTGAAGCTTTCTTT
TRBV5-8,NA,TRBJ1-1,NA,CASSRFRVNTEAFF,TGTGCCAGCAGCAGGTTCAGGGTGAACACTGAAGCTTTCTTT
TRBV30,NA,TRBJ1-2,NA,CAWTLGHLYGYTF,TGTGCCTGGACCCTCGGACATCTCTATGGCTACACCTTC
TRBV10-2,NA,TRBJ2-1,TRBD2,CASSVRAGGPYNEQFF,TGCGCCAGCAGTGTAAGAGCGGGAGGGCCTTACAATGAGCAGTTCTTC
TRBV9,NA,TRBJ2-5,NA,CASSPRRGVSQETQYF,TGTGCCAGCAGCCCTCGAAGGGGGGTGAGCCAAGAGACCCAGTACTTC
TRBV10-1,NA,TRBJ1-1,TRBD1,CASSAGTGGGGTEAFF,TGCGCCAGCAGTGCCGGGACAGGCGGCGGAGGAACTGAAGCTTTCTTT